The 22 T cell receptor beta chains listed next were all sequenced from one sample in a study of T-cell reconstitution after alpha-beta-depleted transplantation in children. TCRbeta library construction was performed incorporating unique molecular identifiers. In TCRdb, the PCR reads were re-called with MiXCR into one record per CDR3 protein. Among approximately 650,000 distinct CDR3 sequences listed, approximately 14% were seen once. The source was PBMCs, collected before TCRalphabeta/CD19-depleted stem cell transplant. These receptors all stem from a girl aged 2-10 years with congenital amegakaryocytic thrombocytopenia, due to receive a stem cell transplant.

Details on this clonotype: With a much larger clone just one base away, this may be a read error. The chain combines TRBV10-3 with TRBJ2-1; tentatively, D is TRBD2 (5 bases). V was clipped by 6 bases and J by 9 bases, with 9 bases between them. This CDR3 comprises 11 residues. Germline-derived CDR1 and CDR2 are ENHRY and SYGVKD. Written as DNA, the CDR3 is TGTGCCATCAGAGCACGGGGTGAGCAGTTCTTC. As protein: CAIRARGEQFF.

This clonotype has ten or more counts. The genes are TRBV12-3 or TRBV12-4 and TRBJ2-7, with 8 bases aligning to TRBD1. This CDR3 spans 12 amino acids. Germline trimming cut 11 bases from V and 2 bases from J; bases unmatched to any gene: 5. This CDR3 is CASTGEAYEQYF. CDR3 DNA: TGTGCCTCGACAGGGGAAGCCTACGAGCAGTACTTC.

This chain uses TRBV27 with TRBJ2-7; 9 nucleotides match TRBD2. Germline V gives CDR1 MNHEY, CDR2 SMNVEV (reference sequence). J lost 5 bases, V lost 3 bases, and 11 bases had no gene match. The CDR3 is 16 amino acids. In nucleotides, the CDR3 is TGTGCCAGCAGTTTCCGGGCGGCTAGCGGGATCCACGAGCAGTACTTC. Amino acids: CASSFRAASGIHEQYF.

This clonotype occurred many times. The chain is built from TRBV29-1 and TRBJ1-2, with D hard to call. V lost 0 bases and J lost 8, with 19 bases in between. This CDR3 has 15 residues. CDR1 is SQVTM and CDR2 is ANQGSEA in the germline V gene. The chain's CDR3 is CSVEEPPPAAYGYTF. For the CDR3, the DNA is TGCAGCGTTGAAGAGCCGCCGCCAGCCGCCTACGGCTACACCTTC. The full variable domain, with the rest looked up from reference TRBV29-1 and TRBJ1-2, is SAVISQKPSRDICQRGTSLTIQCQVDSQVTMMFWYRQQPGQSLTLIATANQGSEATYESGFVIDKFPISRPNLTFSTLTVSNMSPEDSSIYLCSVEEPPPAAYGYTFGSGTRLTVV.

V gene TRBV7-8 combines with J gene TRBJ2-7; D unresolved. V gave up 4 bases and J gave up 1 base, with 20 bases separating them. There are 17 residues in the CDR3. The germline V gene has CDR1 SGHVS and CDR2 FQNEAQ. CDR3 nucleotide sequence: TGTGCCAGCAGCTCATTAGGGCGAGTGACCGAATCCTACGAGCAGTACTTC. It yields the protein CASSSLGRVTESYEQYF.

This clonotype was seen only a few times. The chain has TRBV25-1 and TRBJ2-2; 7 nucleotides agree with TRBD1. The CDR3 has 17 residues. Germline trimming cut 4 bases from V and 5 bases from J; bases unmatched to any gene: 13. Looked up from germline, CDR1 is MGHDK and CDR2 is SYGVNS. The CDR3 region has the DNA TGTGCCAGCAGTGTGTCCCAAACAGGGGCCAGGACCGGGGAGCTGTTTTTT. It yields the protein CASSVSQTGARTGELFF.

CDR3 amino acids: CASSRRWDTDTQYF. In DNA, the CDR3 is TGTGCCAGCAGCCGCAGGTGGGACACAGATACGCAGTATTTT. The genes are TRBV6-1 and TRBJ2-3; no reliable D call. This CDR3 is 14 amino acids long. CDR1 MNHNS and CDR2 SASEGT come from the germline V gene. V was pared by 6 bases and J by 2 bases, with 12 bases between.

Ten or more counts support this clonotype. The rearrangement uses TRBV28 and TRBJ1-2; possibly TRBD1 for D (5 bases). Trimming removed 2 bases from V and 3 bases from J, with 10 bases in between. Germline CDR1 is MDHEN and CDR2 is SYDVKM. The CDR3 sequence is 14 residues long. The CDR3 bases are TGTGCCAGCAGTTTACGGGGCTACCACTATGGCTACACCTTC. Its translation is CASSLRGYHYGYTF.

This clonotype has more than one count but fewer than ten. The chain has TRBV5-1 and TRBJ1-1, with 11 bases aligning to TRBD1. CDR1 is SGHRS, CDR2 YFSETQ, per germline. The junction had 12 bases not matched to a gene; V was cut back by 4 bases and J by 1 base. The CDR3 runs 18 residues. The CDR3 loop is CASSPARDRGTWNTEAFF. CDR3 sequence (DNA): TGCGCCAGCAGCCCGGCGCGGGACAGGGGGACCTGGAACACTGAAGCTTTCTTT.

There are a few counts of this clonotype. V usage is TRBV4-1 and J usage is TRBJ2-5; tentatively, D is TRBD2 (6 bases). V lost 1 base to trimming and J lost 7 bases, with 13 bases between them. From germline, CDR1 is MGHRA and CDR2 YSYEKL. The CDR3 covers 14 residues. The CDR3: CASSQVGGLPTQYF. The CDR3, as DNA: TGCGCCAGCAGCCAAGTGGGAGGCCTGCCGACCCAGTACTTC.

To note about this clonotype: A much larger clonotype is one base distant, so this may be a read error. Because the CDR3's place on the DNA is in doubt, the DNA is left out and the CDR3 is given as listed by TCRdb. The V and J genes are TRBV11-3 and TRBJ1-5. Both ends counted, the CDR3 spans 17 residues. Germline V lookup: CDR1 SGHNT, CDR2 YENEEA. This CDR3 reads CASSLDLVGDGNQPPHF.

This clonotype was recorded a few times. J is TRBJ1-5 and V is TRBV20-1; D gene uncertain. This CDR3 region has 14 residues. The germline V gene encodes CDR1 DFQATT and CDR2 SNEGSKA (reference sequence). V dropped 1 base and J dropped 8 bases, with 15 bases sitting between them. CDR3 residues: CSARVASNTEPQHF. CDR3 DNA sequence: TGCAGTGCTAGAGTGGCCAGCAATACGGAGCCCCAGCATTTT.

In its sample, this clonotype was seen many times. The V call is TRBV4-1, the J call TRBJ2-5, with D possibly TRBD1 on 6 matching bases. Trimming removed 7 bases at V and 5 bases at J, with 17 bases between. The CDR3 spans 14 residues. In germline, CDR1 is MGHRA, CDR2 YSYEKL. This CDR3 is CASTPTGKRETQYF. The DNA for the CDR3 is TGCGCCAGCACCCCGACAGGAAAAAGGGAGACCCAGTACTTC.

The rearrangement links TRBV20-1 to TRBJ2-7; the match to TRBD2 covers 13 bases. The CDR3 totals 16 residues. Germline loops: CDR1 DFQATT, CDR2 SNEGSKA (reference sequence). V shed 0 bases and J 4 bases; nucleotides not matched to a gene: 6. The CDR3 sequence is CSARDFGTSGKYEQYF. The DNA for the CDR3 is TGCAGTGCTAGAGATTTCGGGACTAGCGGGAAATACGAGCAGTACTTC.

About this clonotype itself: The DNA is left out, because the CDR3 cannot be placed on it with certainty; the CDR3 is given as TCRdb lists it. The chain has TRBV7-8 and TRBJ2-3; TRBD2 was called by the table and not checked on the DNA. From germline, CDR1 is SGHVS and CDR2 FQNEAQ. 19 amino acids form the CDR3, both terminal residues included. The CDR3 protein is CASSPFGAWASGSTDTLYF.

This clonotype was detected many times. This chain links TRBV20-1 with TRBJ2-7; possible D gene TRBD1, 7 bases. Germline V lookup: CDR1 DFQATT, CDR2 SNEGSKA (reference sequence). The ends were cut back, 1 base at V and 6 bases at J, with 10 bases in the middle. The CDR3 has 12 amino acids. The CDR3 region has the DNA TGCAGTGCTAGAGGACAGGGAGGCGAGCAGTACTTC. Its protein is CSARGQGGEQYF.

This clonotype was recorded a few times. This chain joins TRBV2 and TRBJ1-4, with D unresolved. Germline lookup yields CDR1 SNHLY and CDR2 FYNNEI. The V and J ends lost 5 bases and 4 bases respectively, with 8 bases between them. The CDR3 length is 13 residues. Written as DNA, the CDR3 is TGTGCCAGCAGTTTGGACTATAATGAAAAACTGTTTTTT. Protein: CASSLDYNEKLFF.

This rearrangement joins TRBV15 to TRBJ2-7; 8 bases align to TRBD1. The junction had 11 bases not matched to a gene; V was cut back by 4 bases and J by 3 bases. This CDR3 region has 16 residues. Germline CDR1 is LNHNV and CDR2 is YYDKDF (reference sequence). As DNA, the CDR3 is TGTGCCACCAGCAAATCCCCCGGGACAGGAGACTACGAGCAGTACTTC. Encoded protein: CATSKSPGTGDYEQYF.

The chain has TRBV28 and TRBJ2-5; 9 nucleotides match TRBD1. Per germline, CDR1 MDHEN and CDR2 SYDVKM. CDR3 length: 13 residues. V shed 5 bases, J shed 5 bases, and the junction held 3 bases outside the gene matches. CDR3 amino acids: CASSVQGAETQYF. CDR3 DNA sequence: TGTGCCAGCAGTGTACAGGGGGCTGAGACCCAGTACTTC.

In the case of this clonotype: This clone may be a read error of a much larger clone one base away. The chain links TRBV21-1 to TRBJ2-7; TRBD2 reflects the table's D call only, with no check against the DNA. TRBV21-1 represents a pseudogene. This CDR3 region has 14 residues. This CDR3 reads CACSKGDPLREQYF. CDR3 DNA sequence: TGTGCCTGCAGCAAAGGCGATCCCCTCCGGGAGCAGTACTTC.

This clonotype was counted at least ten times. The V and J genes are TRBV29-1 and TRBJ2-5; D uncertain. The germline V and J ends were trimmed by 4 bases and 2 bases, with 11 bases remaining between them. Germline values: CDR1 SQVTM, CDR2 ANQGSEA. CDR3 length equals 13 residues. For the CDR3, the DNA is TGCAGCGTTGGTACGCGGCTTCAAGAGACCCAGTACTTC. It specifies CSVGTRLQETQYF. Variable domain in full (rest from reference TRBV29-1 and TRBJ2-5): SAVISQKPSRDICQRGTSLTIQCQVDSQVTMMFWYRQQPGQSLTLIATANQGSEATYESGFVIDKFPISRPNLTFSTLTVSNMSPEDSSIYLCSVGTRLQETQYFGPGTRLLVL.

This clonotype appeared a few times. This chain uses TRBV7-9 with TRBJ2-1; D remains unclear. CDR1 SEHNR and CDR2 FQNEAQ come from the germline V gene (reference sequence). V was shortened by 3 bases and J by 10 bases, with 10 bases between the two germline ends. This CDR3 has 12 residues. The CDR3: CASSFAAPEQFF. In DNA form, the CDR3 reads TGTGCCAGCAGCTTTGCGGCTCCCGAGCAGTTCTTC.